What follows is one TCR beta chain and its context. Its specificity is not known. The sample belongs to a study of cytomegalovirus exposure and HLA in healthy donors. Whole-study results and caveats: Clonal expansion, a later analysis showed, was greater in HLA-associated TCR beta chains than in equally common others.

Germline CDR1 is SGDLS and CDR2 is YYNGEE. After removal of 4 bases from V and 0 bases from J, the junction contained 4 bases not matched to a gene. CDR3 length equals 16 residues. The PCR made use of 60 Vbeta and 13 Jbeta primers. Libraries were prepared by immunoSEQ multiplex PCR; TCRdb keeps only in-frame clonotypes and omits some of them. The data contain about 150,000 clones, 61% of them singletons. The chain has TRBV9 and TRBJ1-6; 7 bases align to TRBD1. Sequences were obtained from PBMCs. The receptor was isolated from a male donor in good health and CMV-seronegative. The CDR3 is CASSRTGDSYNSPLHF. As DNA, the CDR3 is TGTGCCAGCAGCAGGACAGGAGACTCCTATAATTCACCCCTCCACTTT. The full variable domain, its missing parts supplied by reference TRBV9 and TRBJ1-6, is DSGVTQTPKHLITATGQRVTLRCSPRSGDLSVYWYQQSLDQGLQFLIQYYNGEERAKGNILERFSAQQFPDLHSELNLSSLELGDSALYFCASSRTGDSYNSPLHFGNGTRLTVT.